This entry lists 15 T cell receptor beta chains sequenced from one sample in a study of spatial heterogeneity in lung cancer. TCRdb passed the 5' RACE reads through MiXCR, listing each CDR3 protein once. The sample includes 55,000 to 70,000 distinct CDR3 sequences, under 7.5% of them seen just once. The sample's time point: sample taken at primary tumor resection. This specimen was PBMCs, taken at surgery. These receptors all stem from a female donor with early-stage non-small cell lung cancer.

Ten or more counts support this clonotype. DNA for the CDR3: TGCAGCGTTGAAGATCTGGAATCCTCTGGGGCCAACGTCCTGACTTTC. This gives the protein CSVEDLESSGANVLTF. The chain has TRBV29-1 and TRBJ2-6, with no clear D. The V gene's germline CDR1 is SQVTM and CDR2 ANQGSEA. Between the trimmed V and J ends, which lost 0 bases and 0 bases, there was a span of 9 bases. The CDR3 runs to 16 residues.

The chain recombines TRBV5-6 with TRBJ1-4; D is unresolved. CDR3 length: 15 amino acids. Trimming cost V 1 base and J 8 bases, with 15 bases left between them. From germline, CDR1 is SGHDT and CDR2 YYEEEE. CDR3 sequence (DNA): TGTGCCAGCAGCTTGCAAGGCTTCAACCGGGAAAAACTGTTTTTT. This codes for CASSLQGFNREKLFF.

This clonotype was counted a few times. V gene TRBV28 combines with J gene TRBJ2-4, with a possible D match to TRBD2 (6 bases). Germline CDR1 is MDHEN and CDR2 is SYDVKM. This CDR3 is built from 14 residues. V was pared by 6 bases and J by 1 base, with 10 bases between. This CDR3 reads CASSPGGAKNIQYF. The CDR3 DNA is TGTGCCAGCAGCCCAGGAGGGGCCAAAAACATTCAGTACTTC. The entire variable domain, with the rest obtained from reference TRBV28 and TRBJ2-4, is as follows: DVKVTQSSRYLVKRTGEKVFLECVQDMDHENMFWYRQDPGLGLRLIYFSYDVKMKEKGDIPEGYSVSREKKERFSLILESASTNQTSMYLCASSPGGAKNIQYFGAGTRLSVL.

This clonotype occurred many times. The chain uses TRBV6-6 and TRBJ2-3, with TRBD2 identical over 15 bases. The ends lost 6 bases at V and 5 bases at J; junction bases unmatched: 9. CDR1 and CDR2 (germline): MNHNY, SVGAGI (reference sequence). The CDR3 spans 17 residues. The CDR3 loop is CASSRGLAGGLGDTQYF. CDR3 nucleotide sequence: TGTGCCAGCAGCCGAGGACTAGCGGGGGGGCTGGGAGATACGCAGTATTTT.

This clonotype was found many times. The genes are TRBV7-3 and TRBJ2-3; the D is unclear. The germline V and J ends were trimmed by 1 base and 5 bases, with 4 bases remaining between them. Looked up from germline, CDR1 is SGHTA and CDR2 is FQGTGA. This CDR3 has 12 amino acids. The CDR3 loop is CASSLSLDTQYF. Written as DNA, the CDR3 is TGTGCCAGCAGCTTAAGTCTAGATACGCAGTATTTT. Filled out from reference TRBV7-3 and TRBJ2-3, the complete variable domain reads GAGVSQTPSNKVTEKGKYVELRCDPISGHTALYWYRQSLGQGPEFLIYFQGTGAADDSGLPNDRFFAVRPEGSVSTLKIQRTERGDSAVYLCASSLSLDTQYFGPGTRLTVL.

This clonotype was seen ten or more times. This sequence joins TRBV28 and TRBJ2-1, with 10 bases identical to TRBD2. This CDR3 has 14 residues. Germline-derived CDR1 and CDR2 are MDHEN and SYDVKM. J lost 9 bases, V lost 8 bases, and 10 bases had no gene match. The CDR3 is CASLTSGSSSEQFF. CDR3 nucleotide sequence: TGTGCCAGCTTGACTAGCGGGTCGTCCAGTGAGCAGTTCTTC. Complete variable domain (other parts from reference TRBV28 and TRBJ2-1): DVKVTQSSRYLVKRTGEKVFLECVQDMDHENMFWYRQDPGLGLRLIYFSYDVKMKEKGDIPEGYSVSREKKERFSLILESASTNQTSMYLCASLTSGSSSEQFFGPGTRLTVL.

The chain links TRBV10-3 to TRBJ1-1; D is possibly TRBD1 (5 bases). The V and J ends lost 4 bases and 0 bases respectively, with 12 bases between them. The CDR3 totals 15 residues. Germline V gives CDR1 ENHRY, CDR2 SYGVKD. The CDR3 coding sequence is TGTGCCATCAGTGTAGGGGTGAGCATGAACACTGAAGCTTTCTTT. It encodes CAISVGVSMNTEAFF.

The chain carries TRBV28 and TRBJ2-5; 8 bases are shared with TRBD2. After removal of 3 bases from V and 2 bases from J, the junction contained 2 bases not matched to a gene. Per the germline V gene, CDR1 is MDHEN and CDR2 is SYDVKM. The CDR3 sequence is 14 residues long. CDR3 amino acids: CASSFSGGQETQYF. CDR3 nucleotide sequence: TGTGCCAGCAGTTTTTCGGGAGGGCAAGAGACCCAGTACTTC.

This clonotype was found many times. This chain links TRBV29-1 with TRBJ2-3, with D possibly called TRBD1 or TRBD2 (5 bases each). The CDR3 has 13 amino acids. CDR1 and CDR2 from the germline V gene are SQVTM and ANQGSEA. The ends were cut back, 5 bases at V and 0 bases at J, with 9 bases in the middle. The CDR3 sequence: CSVMGPSTDTQYF. CDR3 in DNA: TGCAGCGTTATGGGACCTAGCACAGATACGCAGTATTTT.

This clonotype was observed at least ten times. The CDR3 DNA reads TGTGCCATCAGTGAGTCGAGTAGCGGGAGGGCCGGGGGCGAGCAGTACTTC. Translated: CAISESSSGRAGGEQYF. The rearrangement joins TRBV10-3 to TRBJ2-7, with 11 bases identical to TRBD2. V was clipped by 0 bases and J by 6 bases; unmatched bases: 10. The CDR3 has 17 residues. The V gene's germline CDR1 is ENHRY and CDR2 SYGVKD.

In its sample, this clonotype was seen many times. The V gene is TRBV5-1, the J gene TRBJ2-1; TRBD2 matches 10 bases. With V trimmed by 2 bases and J by 3 bases, 2 bases remained unmatched. Germline CDR1 and CDR2: SGHRS and YFSETQ. This CDR3 is 15 amino acids long. The CDR3 nucleotides are TGCGCCAGCAGCTTAGGGACTAGCGACTACAATGAGCAGTTCTTC. It encodes CASSLGTSDYNEQFF.

This clonotype was seen repeatedly, ten times or more. J is TRBJ2-7 and V is TRBV6-5, with a weak D call TRBD1 (6 bases). This CDR3 is 15 amino acids long. The V end was cut by 3 bases, the J end by 7 bases, with 19 bases between. CDR1 is MNHEY and CDR2 is SVGAGI in the germline V gene. CDR3 region: CASSYNLGGRWEQYF. Written as DNA, the CDR3 is TGTGCCAGCAGTTATAACCTAGGGGGAAGGTGGGAGCAGTACTTC.

This clonotype was recorded at least ten times. This chain links TRBV20-1 with TRBJ1-6; D not resolved. This CDR3 has 16 residues. V gave up 3 bases and J gave up 0 bases, with 12 bases separating them. Germline CDR1 reads DFQATT; CDR2 reads SNEGSKA (reference sequence). As DNA, the CDR3 is TGCAGTGCTAGTAAATCCCCGAGCTCCTATAATTCACCCCTCCACTTT. Translated: CSASKSPSSYNSPLHF.

The table lists this clonotype with many counts. For the CDR3, the DNA is TGTGCCAGCAGGCCTGGACAGCCCTACTATAATTCACCCCTCCACTTT. This encodes CASRPGQPYYNSPLHF. J is TRBJ1-6 and V is TRBV28, with D possibly matching TRBD1 (6 bases). Per the germline V gene, CDR1 is MDHEN and CDR2 is SYDVKM. This CDR3 region has 16 residues. V gave up 6 bases and J gave up 3 bases, with 15 bases separating them.

This clonotype occurred many times. This rearrangement joins TRBV6-1 to TRBJ1-4; 10 bases align to TRBD1. The CDR3 has 14 residues. The germline V gene has CDR1 MNHNS and CDR2 SASEGT. With V trimmed by 7 bases and J by 5 bases, 4 bases remained unmatched. This CDR3 is CASKRDRGNEKLFF. The CDR3 region has the DNA TGTGCCAGCAAGAGGGACAGGGGCAATGAAAAACTGTTTTTT.